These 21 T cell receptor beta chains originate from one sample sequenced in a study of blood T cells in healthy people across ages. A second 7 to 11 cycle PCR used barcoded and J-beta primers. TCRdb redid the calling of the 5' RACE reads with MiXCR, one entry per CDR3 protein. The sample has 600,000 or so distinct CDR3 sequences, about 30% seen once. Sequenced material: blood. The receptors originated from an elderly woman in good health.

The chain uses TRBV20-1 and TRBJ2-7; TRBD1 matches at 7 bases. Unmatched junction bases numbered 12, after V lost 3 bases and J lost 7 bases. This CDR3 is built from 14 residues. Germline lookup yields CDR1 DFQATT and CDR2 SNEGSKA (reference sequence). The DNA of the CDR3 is TGCAGTGCTAGTGCAGGGGGTAGGGTCCGAGAGCAGTACTTC. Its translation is CSASAGGRVREQYF.

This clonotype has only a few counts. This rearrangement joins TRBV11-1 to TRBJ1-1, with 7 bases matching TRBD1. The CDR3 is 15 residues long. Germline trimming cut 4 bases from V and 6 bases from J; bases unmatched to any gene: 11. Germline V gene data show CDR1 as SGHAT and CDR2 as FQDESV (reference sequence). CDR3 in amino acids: CASSSGQSMNAEAFF. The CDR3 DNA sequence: TGTGCCAGCAGCTCGGGACAGTCGATGAATGCTGAAGCTTTCTTT.

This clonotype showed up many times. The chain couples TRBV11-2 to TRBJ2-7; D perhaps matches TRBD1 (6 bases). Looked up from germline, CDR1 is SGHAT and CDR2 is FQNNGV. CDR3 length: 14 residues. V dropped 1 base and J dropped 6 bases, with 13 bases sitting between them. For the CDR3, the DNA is TGTGCCAGCAGCTTAGCCCCGGGACAAAGCGAGCAGTACTTC. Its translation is CASSLAPGQSEQYF.

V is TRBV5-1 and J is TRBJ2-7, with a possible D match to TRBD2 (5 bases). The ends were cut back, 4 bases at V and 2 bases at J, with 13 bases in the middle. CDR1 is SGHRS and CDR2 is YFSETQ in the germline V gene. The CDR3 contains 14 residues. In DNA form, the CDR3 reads TGCGCCAGCAGCAGCCGGGGTCTACCCTACGAGCAGTACTTC. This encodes CASSSRGLPYEQYF.

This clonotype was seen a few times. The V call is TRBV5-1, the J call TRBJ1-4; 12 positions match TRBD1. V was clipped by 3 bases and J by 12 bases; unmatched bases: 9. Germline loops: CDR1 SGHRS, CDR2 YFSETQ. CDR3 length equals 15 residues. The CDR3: CASSSAGTGGLQLFF. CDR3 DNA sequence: TGCGCCAGCAGCTCGGCCGGGACAGGGGGCCTACAACTGTTTTTT.

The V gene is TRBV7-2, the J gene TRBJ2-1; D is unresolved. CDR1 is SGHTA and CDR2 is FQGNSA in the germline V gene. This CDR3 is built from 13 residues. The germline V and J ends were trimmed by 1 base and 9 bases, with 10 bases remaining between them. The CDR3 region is CASSLGFAGEQFF. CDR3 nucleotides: TGTGCCAGCAGCTTAGGGTTCGCCGGTGAGCAGTTCTTC.

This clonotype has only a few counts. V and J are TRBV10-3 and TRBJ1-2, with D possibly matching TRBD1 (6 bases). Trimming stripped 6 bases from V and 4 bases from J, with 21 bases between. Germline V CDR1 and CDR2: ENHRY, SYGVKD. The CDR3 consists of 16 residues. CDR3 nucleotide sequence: TGTGCCATCAGCCGTTGGGCAGGGGAATCTGGCTATGGCTACACCTTC. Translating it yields CAISRWAGESGYGYTF.

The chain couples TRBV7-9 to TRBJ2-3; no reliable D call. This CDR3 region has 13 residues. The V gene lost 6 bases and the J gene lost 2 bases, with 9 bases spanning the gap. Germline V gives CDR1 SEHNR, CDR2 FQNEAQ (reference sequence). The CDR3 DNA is TGTGCCAGCAGGAGCCCGGCCACAGATACGCAGTATTTT. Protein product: CASRSPATDTQYF. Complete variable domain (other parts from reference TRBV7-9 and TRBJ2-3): DTGVSQNPRHKITKRGQNVTFRCDPISEHNRLYWYRQTLGQGPEFLTYFQNEAQLEKSRLLSDRFSAERPKGSFSTLEIQRTEQGDSAMYLCASRSPATDTQYFGPGTRLTVL.

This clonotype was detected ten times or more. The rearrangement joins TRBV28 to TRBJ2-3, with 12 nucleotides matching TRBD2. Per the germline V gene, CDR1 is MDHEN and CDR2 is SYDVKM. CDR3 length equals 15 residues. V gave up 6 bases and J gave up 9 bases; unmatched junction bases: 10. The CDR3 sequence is CASSTTSGGRRTQYF. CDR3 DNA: TGTGCCAGCAGCACTACTAGCGGGGGGCGGAGGACGCAGTATTTT.

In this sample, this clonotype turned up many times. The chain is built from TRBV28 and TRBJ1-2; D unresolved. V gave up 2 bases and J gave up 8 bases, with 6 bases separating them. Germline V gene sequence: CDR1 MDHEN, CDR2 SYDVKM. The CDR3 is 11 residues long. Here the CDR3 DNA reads TGTGCCAGCAGTTTACAGGACGGCTACACCTTC. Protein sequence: CASSLQDGYTF.

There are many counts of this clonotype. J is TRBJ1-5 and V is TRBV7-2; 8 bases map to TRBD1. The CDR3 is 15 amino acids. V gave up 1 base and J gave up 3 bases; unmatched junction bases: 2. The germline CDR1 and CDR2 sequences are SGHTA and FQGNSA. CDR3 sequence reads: CASSLGTGFNQPQHF. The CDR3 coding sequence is TGTGCCAGCAGCTTAGGGACAGGGTTCAATCAGCCCCAGCATTTT.

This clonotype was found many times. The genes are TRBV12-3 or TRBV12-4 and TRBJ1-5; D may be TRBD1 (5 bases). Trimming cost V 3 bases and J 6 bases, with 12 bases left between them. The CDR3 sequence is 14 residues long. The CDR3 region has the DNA TGTGCCAGCAGTTTCGGAGGGGTCAGTCAGCCCCAGCATTTT. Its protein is CASSFGGVSQPQHF.

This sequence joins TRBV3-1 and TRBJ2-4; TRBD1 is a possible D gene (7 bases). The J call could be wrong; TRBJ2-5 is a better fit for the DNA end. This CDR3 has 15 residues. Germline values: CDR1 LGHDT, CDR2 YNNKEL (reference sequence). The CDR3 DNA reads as TGTGCCAGCAGCCTCCAGCAGGGGGGCCGGGAGACCCAGTACTTC. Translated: CASSLQQGGRETQYF.

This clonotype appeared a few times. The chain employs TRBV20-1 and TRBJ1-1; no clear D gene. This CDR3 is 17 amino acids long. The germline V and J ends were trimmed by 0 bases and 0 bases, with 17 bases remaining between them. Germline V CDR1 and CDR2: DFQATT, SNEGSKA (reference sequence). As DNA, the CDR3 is TGCAGTGCTAGAGATCCACGGAGCGGAGCGATGAACACTGAAGCTTTCTTT. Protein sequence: CSARDPRSGAMNTEAFF.

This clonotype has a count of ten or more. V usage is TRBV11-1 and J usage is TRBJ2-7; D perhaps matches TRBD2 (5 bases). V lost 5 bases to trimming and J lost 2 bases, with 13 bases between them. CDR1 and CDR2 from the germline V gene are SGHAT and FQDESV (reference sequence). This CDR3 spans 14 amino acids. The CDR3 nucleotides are TGTGCCAGCAGCAACCTGGACGGGGCCTACGAGCAGTACTTC. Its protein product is CASSNLDGAYEQYF.

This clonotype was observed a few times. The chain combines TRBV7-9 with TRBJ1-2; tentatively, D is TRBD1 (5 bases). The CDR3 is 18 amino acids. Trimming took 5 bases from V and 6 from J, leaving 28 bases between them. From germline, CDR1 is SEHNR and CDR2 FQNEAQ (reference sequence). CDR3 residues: CASSPGPTSRSKLHGYTF. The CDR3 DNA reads TGTGCCAGCAGCCCGGGGCCTACCTCCAGATCTAAGCTCCATGGCTACACCTTC.

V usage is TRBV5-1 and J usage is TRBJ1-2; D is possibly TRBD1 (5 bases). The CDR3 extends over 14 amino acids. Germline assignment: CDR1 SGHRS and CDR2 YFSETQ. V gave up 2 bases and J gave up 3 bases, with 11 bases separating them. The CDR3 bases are TGCGCCAGCAGCTTCCAGGGAACTGACTATGGCTACACCTTC. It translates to CASSFQGTDYGYTF.

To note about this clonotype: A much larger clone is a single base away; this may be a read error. The CDR3 nucleotides read TGTGCCAGCAGTGAATCTACAGGAGGACACACCTTC. Translating it yields CASSESTGGHTF. V is TRBV25-1 and J is TRBJ1-2; D is possibly TRBD1 (5 bases). Trimming took 1 base from V and 12 from J, leaving 12 bases between them. Germline V CDR1 and CDR2: MGHDK, SYGVNS. This CDR3 contains 12 residues.

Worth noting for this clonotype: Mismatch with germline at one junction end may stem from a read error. The CDR3 DNA is TGCAGCGTCGCGGACAGCAACTCTGGAAATACCATATATTTT. It is translated as CSVADSNSGNTIYF. V gene TRBV29-1 combines with J gene TRBJ1-3; TRBD1 is a possible D gene (6 bases). Germline V gene sequence: CDR1 SQVTM, CDR2 ANQGSEA. The CDR3 consists of 14 residues.

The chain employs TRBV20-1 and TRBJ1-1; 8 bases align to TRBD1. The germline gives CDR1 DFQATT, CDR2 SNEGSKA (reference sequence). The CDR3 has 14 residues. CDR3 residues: CSPGQGARRTEAFF. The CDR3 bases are TGCAGCCCTGGTCAGGGGGCACGGCGCACTGAAGCTTTCTTT.

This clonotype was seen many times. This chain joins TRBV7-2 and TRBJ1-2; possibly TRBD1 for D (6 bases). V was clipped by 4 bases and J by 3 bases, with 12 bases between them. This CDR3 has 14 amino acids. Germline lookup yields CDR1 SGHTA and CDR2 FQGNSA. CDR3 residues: CASSSSDSYYGYTF. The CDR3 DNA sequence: TGTGCCAGCAGCTCTTCGGACAGTTACTATGGCTACACCTTC.